This paragraph reports one T cell receptor beta chain. Its antigen is currently unknown. The data originate from a study of T cells in Graves' hyperthyroidism and ophthalmopathy. Amplification yielded TCR beta CDR3 regions, with RNA transcripts as the source. The HTBI primer set served for first-round RT-PCR of the TCR CDR3. TCRdb independently ran MiXCR on the multiplex PCR reads; one entry per CDR3 protein. This sample yields roughly 300,000 distinct CDR3 sequences, of which about 15% are seen a single time; roughly 24% belongs to the top ten. Graves' hyperthyroidism was deemed stable absent ophthalmopathy progression within 18 months. Each patient was aged 18 to 65 and had newly diagnosed hyperthyroidism of under 2 months' duration. Findings of the study overall: Among thyroid clonotypes expanded above 0.001, most also appeared in blood.

There are 17 residues in the CDR3. In germline, CDR1 is SGHDT, CDR2 YYEEEE. V was shortened by 1 base and J by 4 bases, with 17 bases between the two germline ends. This TCR was sampled from a woman aged 25 to 45 with Graves' hyperthyroidism. This chain connects TRBV5-6 to TRBJ2-2; tentatively, D is TRBD2 (7 bases). Sequencing was carried out using blood. In DNA, the CDR3 is TGTGCCAGCAGCTTGCGGGGGGCAGGAGTGGGCACCGGGGAGCTGTTTTTT. Its translation is CASSLRGAGVGTGELFF.